This T cell receptor beta chain was recorded in a study of blood T cell repertoires in COVID-19. In the study overall: Acute and convalescent COVID-19 samples came from the United States, Italy and Spain. The analysed material was cDNA or gDNA that came from T cells, B-cell-depleted T cells, or PBMCs.

Per the original methods: Researchers report that nucleated cell counts were estimated from reference gene primer amplification. Sequenced by immunoSEQ multiplex PCR; TCRdb stores in-frame clones only, minus some. For V, J and clone size, that table is used; D and trimming come from the DNA. Among 95,000 to 150,000 clones, just under 80% were seen once, and the ten largest hold roughly 17%. The CDR3 loop spans 13 amino acids. Trimming removed 8 bases from V and 1 base from J, with 11 bases in between. The germline gives CDR1 MDHEN, CDR2 SYDVKM. The specimen sequenced was peripheral blood. This clonotype was sampled from a man in his 60s with active or convalescent COVID-19. The V gene is TRBV28, the J gene TRBJ1-1; the D gene is possibly TRBD1 (6 bases). In DNA, the CDR3 is TGTGCCAGCGAGCCGGGACAGAACACTGAAGCTTTCTTT. Translation: CASEPGQNTEAFF.